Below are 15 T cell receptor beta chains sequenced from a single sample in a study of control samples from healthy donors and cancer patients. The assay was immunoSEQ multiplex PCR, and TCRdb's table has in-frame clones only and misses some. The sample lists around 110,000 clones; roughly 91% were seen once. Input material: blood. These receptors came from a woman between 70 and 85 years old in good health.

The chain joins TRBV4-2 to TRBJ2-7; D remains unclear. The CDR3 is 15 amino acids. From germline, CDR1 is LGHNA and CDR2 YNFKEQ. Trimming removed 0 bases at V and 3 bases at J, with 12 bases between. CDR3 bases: TGTGCCAGCAGCCAAGATAGGCAGATCGGCTACGAGCAGTACTTC. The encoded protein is CASSQDRQIGYEQYF.

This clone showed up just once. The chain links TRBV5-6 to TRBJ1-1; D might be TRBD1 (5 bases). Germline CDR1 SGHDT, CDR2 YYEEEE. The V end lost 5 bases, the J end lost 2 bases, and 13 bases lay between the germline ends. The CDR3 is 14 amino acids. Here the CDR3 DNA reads TGTGCCAGCAGACGGACACCAACAAACACTGAAGCTTTCTTT. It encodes CASRRTPTNTEAFF.

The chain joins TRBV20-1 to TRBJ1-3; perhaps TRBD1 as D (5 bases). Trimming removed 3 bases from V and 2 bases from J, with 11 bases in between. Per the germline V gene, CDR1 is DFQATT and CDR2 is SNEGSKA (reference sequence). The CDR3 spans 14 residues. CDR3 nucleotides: TGCAGTGCTAGTAAGCAGGGCCCTGGAAACACCATATATTTT. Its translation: CSASKQGPGNTIYF.

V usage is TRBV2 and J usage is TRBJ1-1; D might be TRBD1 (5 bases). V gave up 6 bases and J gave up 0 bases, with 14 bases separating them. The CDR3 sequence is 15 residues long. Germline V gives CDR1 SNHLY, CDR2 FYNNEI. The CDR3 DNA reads TGTGCCAGCAGCCAAGGTAGGGGTATGAACACTGAAGCTTTCTTT. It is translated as CASSQGRGMNTEAFF. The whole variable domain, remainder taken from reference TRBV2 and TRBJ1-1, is EPEVTQTPSHQVTQMGQEVILRCVPISNHLYFYWYRQILGQKVEFLVSFYNNEISEKSEIFDDQFSVERPDGSNFTLKIRSTKLEDSAMYFCASSQGRGMNTEAFFGQGTRLTVV.

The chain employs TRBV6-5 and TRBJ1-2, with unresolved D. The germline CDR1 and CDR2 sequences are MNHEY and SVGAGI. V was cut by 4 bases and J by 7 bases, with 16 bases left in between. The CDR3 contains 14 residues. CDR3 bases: TGTGCCAGCAGTTTTGCGGGTCGGGGTCTTGGCTACACCTTC. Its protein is CASSFAGRGLGYTF.

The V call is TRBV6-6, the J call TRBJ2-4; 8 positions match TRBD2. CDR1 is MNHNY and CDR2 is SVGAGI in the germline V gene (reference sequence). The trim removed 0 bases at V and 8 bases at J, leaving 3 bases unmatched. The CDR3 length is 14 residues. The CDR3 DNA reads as TGTGCCAGCAGTTACTCGACTAGCGTTGACATTCAGTACTTC. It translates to CASSYSTSVDIQYF.

The CDR3, as DNA: TGTGCCAGCAGCGCAAACATTGGGAGTTCATCTGGGGCCAACGTCCTGACTTTC. This translates into CASSANIGSSSGANVLTF. The chain is built from TRBV9 and TRBJ2-6; possible D gene TRBD2, 5 bases. V lost 3 bases, J lost 1 base, and 17 bases lay in between. This CDR3 is 18 amino acids long. Germline V CDR1 and CDR2: SGDLS, YYNGEE. The full variable domain, in which reference TRBV9 and TRBJ2-6 provide the parts outside the CDR3, is DSGVTQTPKHLITATGQRVTLRCSPRSGDLSVYWYQQSLDQGLQFLIQYYNGEERAKGNILERFSAQQFPDLHSELNLSSLELGDSALYFCASSANIGSSSGANVLTFGAGSRLTVL.

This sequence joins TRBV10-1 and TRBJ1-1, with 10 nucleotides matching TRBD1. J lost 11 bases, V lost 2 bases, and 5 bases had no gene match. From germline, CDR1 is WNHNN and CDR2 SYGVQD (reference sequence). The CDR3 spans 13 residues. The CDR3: CASSEDRGLGAFF. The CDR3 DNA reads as TGCGCCAGCAGTGAGGACAGGGGGCTTGGGGCTTTCTTT.

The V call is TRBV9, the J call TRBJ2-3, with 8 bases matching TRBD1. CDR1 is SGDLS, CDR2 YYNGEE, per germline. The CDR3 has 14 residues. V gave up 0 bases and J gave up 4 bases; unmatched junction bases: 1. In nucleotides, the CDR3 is TGTGCCAGCAGCGTAGTACAGGGGGCAGATACGCAGTATTTT. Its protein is CASSVVQGADTQYF.

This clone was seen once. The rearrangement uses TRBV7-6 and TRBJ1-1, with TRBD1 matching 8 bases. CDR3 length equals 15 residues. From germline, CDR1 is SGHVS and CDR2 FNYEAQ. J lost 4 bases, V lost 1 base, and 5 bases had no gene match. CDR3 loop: CASSLETGGGTEAFF. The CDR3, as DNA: TGTGCCAGCAGCTTAGAAACAGGGGGAGGCACTGAAGCTTTCTTT.

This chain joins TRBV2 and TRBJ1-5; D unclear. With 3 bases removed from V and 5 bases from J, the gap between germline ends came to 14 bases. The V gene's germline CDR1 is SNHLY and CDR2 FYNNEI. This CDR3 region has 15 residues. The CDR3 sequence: CASSDYAANYQPQHF. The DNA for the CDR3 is TGTGCCAGCAGTGATTATGCTGCGAATTATCAGCCCCAGCATTTT.

The CDR3 DNA is TGCGCCAGCAGCTTGACAGGCCAGAACACCGGGGAGCTGTTTTTT. Translated: CASSLTGQNTGELFF. The V and J genes are TRBV5-1 and TRBJ2-2; weak D call: TRBD1 (5 bases). V was clipped by 1 base and J by 1 base, with 8 bases between them. This CDR3 region has 15 residues. Germline V lookup: CDR1 SGHRS, CDR2 YFSETQ. The full variable domain, its missing parts supplied by reference TRBV5-1 and TRBJ2-2, is KAGVTQTPRYLIKTRGQQVTLSCSPISGHRSVSWYQQTPGQGLQFLFEYFSETQRNKGNFPGRFSGRQFSNSRSEMNVSTLELGDSALYLCASSLTGQNTGELFFGEGSRLTVL.

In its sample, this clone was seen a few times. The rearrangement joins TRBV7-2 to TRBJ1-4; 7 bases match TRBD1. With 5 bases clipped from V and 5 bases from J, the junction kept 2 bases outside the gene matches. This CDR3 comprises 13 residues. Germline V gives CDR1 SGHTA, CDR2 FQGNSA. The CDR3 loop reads CASSVGQNEKLFF. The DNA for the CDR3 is TGTGCCAGCAGCGTGGGACAGAATGAAAAACTGTTTTTT.

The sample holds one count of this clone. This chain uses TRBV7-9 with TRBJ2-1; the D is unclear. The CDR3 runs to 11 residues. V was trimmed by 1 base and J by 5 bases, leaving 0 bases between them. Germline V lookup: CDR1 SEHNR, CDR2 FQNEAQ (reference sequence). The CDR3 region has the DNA TGTGCCAGCAGCTTAGACAATGAGCAGTTCTTC. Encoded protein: CASSLDNEQFF. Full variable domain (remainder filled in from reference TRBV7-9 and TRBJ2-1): DTGVSQNPRHKITKRGQNVTFRCDPISEHNRLYWYRQTLGQGPEFLTYFQNEAQLEKSRLLSDRFSAERPKGSFSTLEIQRTEQGDSAMYLCASSLDNEQFFGPGTRLTVL.

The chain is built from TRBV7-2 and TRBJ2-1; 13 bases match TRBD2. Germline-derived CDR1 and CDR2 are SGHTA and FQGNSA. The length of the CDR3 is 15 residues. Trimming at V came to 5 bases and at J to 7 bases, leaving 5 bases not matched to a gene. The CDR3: CASSETSGGSNEQFF. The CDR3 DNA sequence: TGTGCCAGCAGCGAGACTAGCGGGGGGTCGAATGAGCAGTTCTTC.